A selection of T cell receptor beta chains follows, all from one sample in a study of cytomegalovirus exposure and HLA in healthy donors. TCRdb's copy holds only in-frame clones and misses some; the assay was immunoSEQ multiplex PCR. This table has 140,000 or so clones, 82% appearing once. The sample taken for sequencing was PBMCs. The origin of the receptors is a woman aged 60 to 75 in good health and CMV-seropositive. The CDR3 runs from the conserved cysteine through the conserved F or W. The order of the fields is V gene, D gene, J gene, clone size, CDR3 protein, CDR3 DNA. The D gene is left open where the match is weak. Expanded clones are given a class, and other clones once, few, many or no size at all.

TRBV12-5,TRBD2,TRBJ2-1,few,CASGLERDPLTSGEQFF,TGTGCTAGTGGTTTAGAGCGGGACCCACTTACCTCCGGTGAGCAGTTCTTC
TRBV12-2,.,TRBJ2-7,once,CASRLASTGIPYEQYF,TGTGCAAGTCGCTTAGCCAGCACCGGGATACCCTACGAGCAGTACTTC
TRBV4-2,.,TRBJ2-6,.,CASSQDGQKAGANVLTF,TGTGCCAGCAGCCAAGACGGACAGAAGGCTGGGGCCAACGTCCTGACTTTC
TRBV5-5,.,TRBJ2-7,.,CASSDPGSYEQYF,TGTGCCAGCAGCGACCCGGGTTCCTACGAGCAGTACTTC
TRBV28,.,TRBJ2-5,.,CASSFEPPGETQYF,TGTGCCAGCAGTTTCGAGCCCCCGGGGGAGACCCAGTACTTC
TRBV6-5,TRBD1,TRBJ2-3,few,CASSPQQGRDTQYF,TGTGCCAGCAGTCCTCAACAGGGGCGGGATACGCAGTATTTT
TRBV13,.,TRBJ2-2,.,CASSLGQGSGTGELFF,TGTGCCAGCAGCTTAGGACAGGGCTCCGGCACCGGGGAGCTGTTTTTT
TRBV2,TRBD1,TRBJ2-6,.,CASSDRQGTGANVLTF,TGTGCCAGCAGCGATAGACAGGGCACTGGGGCCAACGTCCTGACTTTC
TRBV6-5,.,TRBJ1-5,few,CASSLRGQDNQPQHF,TGTGCCAGCAGTCTTCGCGGGCAAGATAATCAGCCCCAGCATTTT
TRBV29-1,.,TRBJ2-3,.,CSARPRDTQYF,TGCAGCGCCCGTCCCCGGGATACGCAGTATTTT
TRBV2,.,TRBJ2-7,.,CASSESRGTEQYF,TGTGCCAGCAGTGAATCCAGGGGAACCGAGCAGTACTTC